This TCR beta chain was sequenced in a study of T cell changes during pregnancy in multiple sclerosis. Germline V lookup: CDR1 GTSNPN, CDR2 SVGIG (reference sequence). J gave up 7 bases and V 4 bases, and 4 bases lay outside the gene matches. The length of the CDR3 is 14 residues. The repertoire was sequenced with immunoSEQ multiplex PCR; TCRdb's copy has only in-frame clones and lacks some. The data contain about 100,000 clones, about 90% of them singletons. This rearrangement joins TRBV30 to TRBJ1-6; 10 bases map to TRBD1. The sample here was peripheral blood, taken after pregnancy. This TCR derives from a female donor with multiple sclerosis, enrolled in a pregnancy study. The CDR3 reads CAWTGQGKNSPLHF. Here the CDR3 DNA reads TGTGCCTGGACGGGACAGGGGAAAAATTCACCCCTCCACTTT.